The 10 T cell receptor beta chains reported below all come from one sample, sequenced in a study of blood T cell repertoires in COVID-19. Profiled with immunoSEQ multiplex PCR; TCRdb holds only in-frame clones, not every one. The sample contains 240,000 or so clones, 82% of which appear only once. The sequencing input was peripheral blood. Receptors originate from a woman aged 60-70 years with active or convalescent COVID-19.

The genes are TRBV12-3 or TRBV12-4 and TRBJ1-1; D is uncertain. Trimming cost V 2 bases and J 0 bases, with 4 bases left between them. The CDR3 spans 13 residues. This CDR3 reads CASSLRVNTEAFF. CDR3 coding DNA: TGTGCCAGCAGTTTAAGAGTGAACACTGAAGCTTTCTTT.

The chain links TRBV3-1 (or the pseudogene TRBV3-2) to TRBJ2-1; TRBD2 aligns across 7 bases. The CDR3 contains 14 residues. With 4 bases clipped from V and 0 bases from J, the junction kept 0 bases outside the gene matches. The germline V gene encodes CDR1 LGHDT and CDR2 YNNKEL (reference sequence). The CDR3 sequence is CASSRGGSYNEQFF. The DNA of the CDR3 is TGTGCCAGCAGCCGCGGGGGCTCCTACAATGAGCAGTTCTTC.

The table lists this clone with a count of one. This rearrangement joins TRBV5-4 to TRBJ1-1; 10 positions match TRBD1. The CDR3 sequence is 14 residues long. V lost 0 bases to trimming and J lost 4 bases; unmatched junction nucleotides: 0. Germline assignment: CDR1 SGHNT and CDR2 YYREEE (reference sequence). The CDR3 loop reads CASSLGTGGTEAFF. Here the CDR3 DNA reads TGTGCCAGCAGCTTGGGGACAGGGGGCACTGAAGCTTTCTTT.

The chain couples TRBV18 to TRBJ2-7, with 10 nucleotides matching TRBD1. The V segment lost 3 bases and the J segment 6 bases; nucleotides outside the gene matches: 8. Germline V gene sequence: CDR1 KGHSH, CDR2 LQKENI. The CDR3 has 15 amino acids. DNA for the CDR3: TGTGCCAGCTCACCCCCGAGACAGGGGGCGGTCGAGCAGTACTTC. This gives the protein CASSPPRQGAVEQYF.

J is TRBJ2-7 and V is TRBV2; D is possibly TRBD2 (5 bases). The germline V and J ends were trimmed by 6 bases and 4 bases, with 7 bases remaining between them. The CDR3 runs to 11 residues. The V gene's germline CDR1 is SNHLY and CDR2 FYNNEI. DNA of the CDR3: TGTGCCAGCAGCGGGGAGTACGAGCAGTACTTC. Its translation is CASSGEYEQYF.

The chain has TRBV6-5 and TRBJ1-6; D might be TRBD1 (6 bases). Germline values: CDR1 MNHEY, CDR2 SVGAGI. The CDR3 has 14 residues. V lost 6 bases and J lost 7, with 13 bases in between. The CDR3 DNA sequence: TGTGCCAGCAGCCAGGGGCTGGGGAATTCACCCCTCCACTTT. It codes for CASSQGLGNSPLHF.

This chain links TRBV15 with TRBJ2-1; unclear D gene. Germline assignment: CDR1 LNHNV and CDR2 YYDKDF (reference sequence). CDR3 length: 15 residues. Trimming removed 0 bases from V and 0 bases from J, with 6 bases in between. In nucleotides, the CDR3 is TGTGCCACCAGCAGAGACCGTAGCTCCTACAATGAGCAGTTCTTC. The encoded protein is CATSRDRSSYNEQFF.

The chain couples TRBV6-5 to TRBJ1-1, with unresolved D. Germline CDR1 MNHEY, CDR2 SVGAGI. The V end lost 2 bases, the J end lost 3 bases, and 10 bases lay between the germline ends. The CDR3 is 14 residues long. The CDR3 region is CASSYLGSDTEAFF. CDR3 bases: TGTGCCAGCAGTTACCTGGGCAGTGACACTGAAGCTTTCTTT.

This rearrangement joins TRBV9 to TRBJ1-1, with 8 bases identical to TRBD1. Germline V lookup: CDR1 SGDLS, CDR2 YYNGEE. The ends lost 1 base at V and 5 bases at J; junction bases unmatched: 1. The CDR3 consists of 13 residues. The CDR3: CASSVNRGTEAFF. In DNA, the CDR3 is TGTGCCAGCAGCGTAAACAGGGGGACTGAAGCTTTCTTT.

The chain employs TRBV12-3 or TRBV12-4 and TRBJ1-1; 7 bases match TRBD1. Trimming removed 6 bases from V and 6 bases from J; junction bases left unmatched: 1. The CDR3 is 11 residues long. The CDR3 spells CASSGQAEAFF. DNA for the CDR3: TGTGCCAGCAGCGGACAGGCTGAAGCTTTCTTT.